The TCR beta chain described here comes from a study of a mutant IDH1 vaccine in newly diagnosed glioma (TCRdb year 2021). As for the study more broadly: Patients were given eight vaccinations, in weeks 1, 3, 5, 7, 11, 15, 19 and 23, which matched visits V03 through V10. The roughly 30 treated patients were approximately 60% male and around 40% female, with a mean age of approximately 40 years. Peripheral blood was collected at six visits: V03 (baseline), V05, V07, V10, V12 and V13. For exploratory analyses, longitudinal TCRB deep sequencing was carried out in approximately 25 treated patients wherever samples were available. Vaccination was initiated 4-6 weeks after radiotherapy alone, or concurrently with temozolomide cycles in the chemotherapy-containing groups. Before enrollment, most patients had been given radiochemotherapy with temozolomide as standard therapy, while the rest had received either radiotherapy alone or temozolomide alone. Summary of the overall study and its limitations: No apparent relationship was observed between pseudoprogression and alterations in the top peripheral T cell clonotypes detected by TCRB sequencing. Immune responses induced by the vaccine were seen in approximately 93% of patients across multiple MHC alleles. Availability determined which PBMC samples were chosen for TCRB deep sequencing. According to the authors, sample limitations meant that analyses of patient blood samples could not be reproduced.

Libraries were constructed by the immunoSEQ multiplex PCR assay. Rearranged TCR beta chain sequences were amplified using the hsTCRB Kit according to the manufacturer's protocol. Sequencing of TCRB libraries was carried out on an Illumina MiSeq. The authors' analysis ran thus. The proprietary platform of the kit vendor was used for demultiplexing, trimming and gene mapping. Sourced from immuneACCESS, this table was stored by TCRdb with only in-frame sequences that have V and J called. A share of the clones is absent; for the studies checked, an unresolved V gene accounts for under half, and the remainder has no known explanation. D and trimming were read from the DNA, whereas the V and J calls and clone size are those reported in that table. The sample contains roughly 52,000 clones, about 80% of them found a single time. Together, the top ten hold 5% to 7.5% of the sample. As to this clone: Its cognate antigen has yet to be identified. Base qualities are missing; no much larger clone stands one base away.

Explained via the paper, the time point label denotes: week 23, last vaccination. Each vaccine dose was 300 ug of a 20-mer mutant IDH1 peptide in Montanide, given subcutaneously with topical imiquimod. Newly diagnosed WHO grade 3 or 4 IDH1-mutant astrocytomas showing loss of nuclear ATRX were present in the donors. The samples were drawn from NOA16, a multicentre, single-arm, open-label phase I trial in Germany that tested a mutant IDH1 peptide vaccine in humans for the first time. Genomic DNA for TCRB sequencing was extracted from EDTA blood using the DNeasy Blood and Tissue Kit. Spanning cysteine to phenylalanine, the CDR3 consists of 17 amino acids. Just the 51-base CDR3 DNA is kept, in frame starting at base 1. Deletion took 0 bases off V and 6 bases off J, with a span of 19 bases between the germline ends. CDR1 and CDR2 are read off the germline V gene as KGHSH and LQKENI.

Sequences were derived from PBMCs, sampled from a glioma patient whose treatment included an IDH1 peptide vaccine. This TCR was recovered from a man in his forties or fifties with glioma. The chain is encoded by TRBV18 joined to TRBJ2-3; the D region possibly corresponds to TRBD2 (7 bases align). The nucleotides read TGTGCCAGCTCACCACCGGGATCGGGGGGCGTGCGGGATACGCAGTATTTT. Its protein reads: CASSPPGSGGVRDTQYF.